The 2 T cell receptor beta chains reported below all come from one sample, sequenced in a study of CD8+ T cells in alopecia areata. It was cDNA, reverse transcribed from extracted RNA, that served as the sequencing template. Assay: immunoSEQ multiplex PCR; the TCRdb copy retains only in-frame clones and omits some. Of almost 250,000 clones in the sample, less than 80% were seen once. This material consisted of CD4+ T cells sorted from blood, taken at week 0. The receptors were sampled from a human donor with alopecia areata.

As for this clone: The junction and the germline gene differ at one end; a read error may be behind it. CDR3 in DNA: TGTACCAGCAGCCCTGGAGTGGGCACAGATACGCAGTATTTT. This sequence encodes CTSSPGVGTDTQYF. The V call is TRBV7-9, the J call TRBJ2-3; D call uncertain. The length of the CDR3 is 14 residues. Germline CDR1 is SEHNR and CDR2 is FQNEAQ (reference sequence).

This sequence joins TRBV15 and TRBJ2-2; TRBD2 is a possible D gene (5 bases). The CDR3 loop spans 16 amino acids. Germline CDR1 is LNHNV and CDR2 is YYDKDF (reference sequence). Trimming took off 2 bases at V and 5 bases at J, with 15 bases between the two ends. CDR3 residues: CATSRTRLTGTGELFF. CDR3 DNA: TGTGCCACCAGCAGAACCCGGTTGACGGGGACCGGGGAGCTGTTTTTT.